This TCR beta chain appears in the sequencing data of a study of shared clonotypes between healthy human individuals. Overall study findings and caveats: In having few donors, the study represented limited genetic and exposure-history diversity. Against clonotypes common to all four donors, non-shared ones had lower generation probabilities. An anticipated effect of sequencing depth on clonotype sharing among donors was recognized.

The method was immunoSEQ multiplex PCR; TCRdb's version includes in-frame clones alone and lacks a portion of them. The profile shows about 590,000 clones, nearly 97% of them singletons. Selected positively for CCR7 and CD45RO-negative, naive CD8 cells excluded terminally differentiated effector memory CD45RA+ cells. Donors included only healthy HIV-negative adults lacking recent acute infections or vaccinations. As for this clone: Its antigen is still unknown.

The CDR3 is 16 residues long. Germline CDR1 reads SNHLY; CDR2 reads FYNNEI. Germline trimming cut 10 bases from V and 2 bases from J; bases unmatched to any gene: 12. This clonotype originated in a woman in her 30s in good health. This chain uses TRBV2 with TRBJ2-7, with 12 bases fitting TRBD2. The specimen was naive CD8+ T cells sorted from blood. The CDR3 protein is CATRQSTSGRPYEQYF. CDR3 DNA sequence: TGTGCCACCCGACAATCGACTAGCGGGAGACCCTACGAGCAGTACTTC.